This TCR beta chain was profiled in a study of OX40 agonist ivuxolimab in advanced cancers. From germline, CDR1 is MGHRA and CDR2 YSYEKL. The CDR3 covers 15 residues. V lost 2 bases to trimming and J lost 5 bases, with 13 bases between them. The data were produced by immunoSEQ multiplex PCR, yet TCRdb's version contains in-frame clones alone and is incomplete. This sample yields just over 95,000 clones, of which around 82% are seen a single time; 3.5% to 4% belongs to the top ten. This clonotype was obtained from an adult with an advanced solid tumor such as melanoma, head and neck, liver or kidney cancer. This material consisted of CD4+ or CD8+ T cells sorted from blood, taken in a trial of the OX40 agonist ivuxolimab. V gene TRBV4-1 combines with J gene TRBJ2-1; the D call may be TRBD1 or TRBD2 (5 bases each). CDR3 region: CASSQKSGTNNEQFF. The CDR3, as DNA: TGCGCCAGCAGCCAAAAATCCGGGACCAACAATGAGCAGTTCTTC.